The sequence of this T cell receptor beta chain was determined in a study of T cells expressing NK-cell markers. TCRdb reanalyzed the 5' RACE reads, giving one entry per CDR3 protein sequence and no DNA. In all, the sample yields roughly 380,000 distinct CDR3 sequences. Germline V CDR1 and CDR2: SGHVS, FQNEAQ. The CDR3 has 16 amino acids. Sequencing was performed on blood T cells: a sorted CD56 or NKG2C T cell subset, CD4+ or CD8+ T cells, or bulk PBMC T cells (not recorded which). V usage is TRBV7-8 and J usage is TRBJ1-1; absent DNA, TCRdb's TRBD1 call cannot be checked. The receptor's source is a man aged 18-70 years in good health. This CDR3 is CASTLGTVRLGTEAFF.